The rows below give T cell receptor beta chains drawn from one sample of a study of breast tumors, draining lymph nodes, adjacent tissues. TCRdb redid the calling of the multiplex PCR reads with MiXCR, one entry per CDR3 protein. The data contain 200,000 to 300,000 distinct CDR3 sequences, 30% of them singletons. Material for sequencing was axillary lymph node tissue. These receptors came from a female donor with breast cancer. Some clones in this sample may be carry-over from other donors' samples. The CDR3 runs from the conserved cysteine through the conserved F or W. Part of the rows lack a size; the others show once, few, many or a class for expanded clones.

>TRBV2|TRBJ1-5|many|14
CASSAQGRNQPQHF
>TRBV27|TRBJ2-2|-|15
CASSWTSPNTGELFF
>TRBV29-1|TRBJ2-1|many|16
CSVEDLGRRSYNEQFF
>TRBV29-1|TRBJ2-5|medium-sized|12
CSVGGAGETQYF
>TRBV6-4|TRBJ2-1|-|15
CASSQFSKNYNEQLF
>TRBV15|TRBJ1-2|-|15
CATSSPDLQGGGYTF
>TRBV18|TRBJ2-2|few|15
CASSPTTGGTGELFF
>TRBV5-1|TRBJ1-2|many|13
CASSLAGGQGYTF
>TRBV14|TRBJ2-5|many|12
CASSQVMGTQYF
>TRBV2|TRBJ2-3|many|13
CASSVYATDTQYF
>TRBV20-1|TRBJ1-5|many|15
CSARGSGPQTQPQHF
>TRBV5-4|TRBJ2-1|-|16
CASSASGRTSYNEQFF
>TRBV5-1|TRBJ2-7|many|14
CASSRRLDSYEQYF
>TRBV20-1|TRBJ2-3|-|11
CGIYPGQGQSF
>TRBV6-2/TRBV6-3|TRBJ2-5|few|14
CASSYLAGEETQYF
>TRBV4-1|TRBJ2-3|many|18
CASSQAPRLAVGTDTQYF
>TRBV20-1|TRBJ2-7|many|13
CSAREGGAFGQYF
>TRBV5-1|TRBJ2-1|many|15
CASSARQGSYNEQFF
>TRBV7-2|TRBJ1-2|few|12
CALATANYGYTF
>TRBV10-3|TRBJ1-5|many|13
CAISPTSGQPQHF
>TRBV11-3|TRBJ2-1|many|14
CASSLDSTTSPQFF
>TRBV11-2|TRBJ2-3|many|19
CASSPPGFGASGRADTQYF
>TRBV29-1|TRBJ1-2|-|15
CGVEDRERRGYGYTF
>TRBV20-1|TRBJ1-4|-|13
CSAAQGMGEKLFF
>TRBV20-1|TRBJ2-7|many|15
CSASQGQAPSYEQYF
>TRBV14|TRBJ2-7|-|13
CASSQYGSAEQYF
>TRBV18|TRBJ2-5|many|13
CASSPVDWETQYF
>TRBV9|TRBJ2-3|many|17
CASSVTGLAGGQNTQYF
>TRBV15|TRBJ1-6|many|17
CATSGHDTRGAGSPLHF
>TRBV6-2/TRBV6-3|TRBJ2-1|-|15
CASRPRTSGSGEQFF
>TRBV6-2/TRBV6-3|TRBJ1-2|-|15
CASSQLVYRLNGYTF
>TRBV28|TRBJ2-2|few|15
CASPDSLANTGELFF
>TRBV15|TRBJ1-2|many|15
CATSRKLAWTDGYTF
>TRBV5-1|TRBJ2-2|many|14
CASSLGQFAGELFF
>TRBV10-3|TRBJ2-2|many|15
CAISPGTRNTGELFF
>TRBV28|TRBJ2-3|-|15
CASSGGGVRADTQYF
>TRBV7-2|TRBJ2-7|-|15
CASSTQAGGRYEQYF
>TRBV7-3|TRBJ2-2|many|13
CASSRPGTGELFF
>TRBV7-2|TRBJ2-7|many|15
CASSSAVLPSYEQYF
>TRBV5-4|TRBJ2-4|few|14
CASSFAGVKNIQYF
>TRBV7-6|TRBJ2-3|-|14
CASSLAAGYNEQYF
>TRBV30|TRBJ1-6|few|16
CAWSVPESSYNSPLHF
>TRBV12-3/TRBV12-4|TRBJ1-6|many|16
CASSPTLSSYNSPLHF
>TRBV25-1|TRBJ1-6|many|15
CASSGATGLGSPLHF
>TRBV10-3|TRBJ2-6|-|15
CAISEPGTGASVLTF
>TRBV18|TRBJ1-2|-|11
CASSYRDGYAF
>TRBV3-1|TRBJ1-2|many|16
CASSQRTGRALNGYTF
>TRBV30|TRBJ2-6|-|15
CAWSSGGSGANVLTF